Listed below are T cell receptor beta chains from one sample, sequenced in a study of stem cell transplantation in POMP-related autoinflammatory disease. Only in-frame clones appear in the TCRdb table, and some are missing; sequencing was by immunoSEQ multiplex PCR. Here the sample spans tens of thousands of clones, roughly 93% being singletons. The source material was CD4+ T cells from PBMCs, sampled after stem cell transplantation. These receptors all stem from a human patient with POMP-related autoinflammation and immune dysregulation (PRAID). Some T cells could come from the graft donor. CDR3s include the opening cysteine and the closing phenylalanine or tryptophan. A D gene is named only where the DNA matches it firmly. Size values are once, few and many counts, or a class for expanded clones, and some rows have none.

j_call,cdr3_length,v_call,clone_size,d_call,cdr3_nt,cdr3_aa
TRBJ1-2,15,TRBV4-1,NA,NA,TGCGCCAGCAGCCAAGATAGGACAGTTCGCTATGGCTACACCTTC,CASSQDRTVRYGYTF
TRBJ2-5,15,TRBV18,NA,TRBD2,TGTGCCAGCTCACCAAGTGGGAGGGCCCAAGAGACCCAGTACTTC,CASSPSGRAQETQYF
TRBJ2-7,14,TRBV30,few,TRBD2,TGTGCCTGGAGTGTGTCTAGCGGATCCTACGAGCAGTACTTC,CAWSVSSGSYEQYF
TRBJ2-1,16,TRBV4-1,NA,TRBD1,TGCGCCAGCAGCCAGGGGACAGGGCGGGGATCCAATGAGCAGTTCTTC,CASSQGTGRGSNEQFF
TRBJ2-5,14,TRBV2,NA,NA,TGTGCCAGCAGTGTTGGCGGGGCGGGGGAGACCCAGTACTTC,CASSVGGAGETQYF
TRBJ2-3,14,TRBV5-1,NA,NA,TGCGCCAGCAGCTTGCAAGCCGTATCAGATACGCAGTATTTT,CASSLQAVSDTQYF
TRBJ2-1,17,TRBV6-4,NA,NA,TGTGCCAGCAGTGACGCACCGGGGCCCCGCTCCTACAATGAGCAGTTCTTC,CASSDAPGPRSYNEQFF
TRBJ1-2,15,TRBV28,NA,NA,TGTGCCAGCAGTCCCTGGTCGAGGGGACGGTATGGCTACACCTTC,CASSPWSRGRYGYTF
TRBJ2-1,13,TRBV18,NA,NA,TGTGCCAGCTCACCCGCACAGGACAATGAGCAGTTCTTC,CASSPAQDNEQFF
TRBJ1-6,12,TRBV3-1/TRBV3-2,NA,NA,TGTGCCAGCAGCCAAGAGAAATCACCCCTCCACTTT,CASSQEKSPLHF
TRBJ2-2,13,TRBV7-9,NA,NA,TGTGCCAGCAGCACGCCGGGTCCCGGGGAGCTGTTTTTT,CASSTPGPGELFF
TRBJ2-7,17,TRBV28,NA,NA,TGTGCCAGCAGTTTACGGTGGGGACATAGTCCGACCTACGAGCAGTACTTC,CASSLRWGHSPTYEQYF
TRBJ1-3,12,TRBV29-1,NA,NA,TGCAGCGTTGGAGGGGCGGGAAACACCATATATTTT,CSVGGAGNTIYF
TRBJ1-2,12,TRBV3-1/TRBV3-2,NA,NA,TGTGCCAGCAGTGGGGGTAACTATGGCTACACCTTC,CASSGGNYGYTF
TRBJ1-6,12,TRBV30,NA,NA,TGTGCCTGGAGTGTACTCGGGGGACCCCTCCACTTT,CAWSVLGGPLHF
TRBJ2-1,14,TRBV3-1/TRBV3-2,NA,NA,TGTGCCAGCAGCCTCTTGGCGCGTCCTAATGAGCAGTTCTTC,CASSLLARPNEQFF
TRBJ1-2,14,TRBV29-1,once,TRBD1,TGCAGCGTTGCAACGGGACAGGGAGGCTATGGCTACACCTTC,CSVATGQGGYGYTF
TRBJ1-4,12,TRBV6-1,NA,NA,TGTGCCAGCAGTGAAGCAGGGCCTTGGGTGTTTTTT,CASSEAGPWVFF
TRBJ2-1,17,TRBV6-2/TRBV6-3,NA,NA,TGTGCCAGCAGTTACTTGGGTCGGAGCGGAGGATACAATGAGCAGTTCTTC,CASSYLGRSGGYNEQFF
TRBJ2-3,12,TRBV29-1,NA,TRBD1,TGCAGCGCCGACAGGGTTGCAGATACGCAGTATTTT,CSADRVADTQYF
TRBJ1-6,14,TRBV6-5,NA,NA,TGTGCCAGCAGTTCCAAGGGGCCGAATTCACCCCTCCACTTT,CASSSKGPNSPLHF
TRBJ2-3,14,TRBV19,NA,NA,TGTGCCAGCCAGGGGTCTCTCTTCACAGATACGCAGTATTTT,CASQGSLFTDTQYF
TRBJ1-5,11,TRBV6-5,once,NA,TGTGCCAGCAAAGGTCCGGGGCCCCAGCATTTT,CASKGPGPQHF
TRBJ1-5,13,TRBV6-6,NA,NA,TGTGCCAGCTCTGACTTTCAATATCAGCCCCAGCATTTT,CASSDFQYQPQHF
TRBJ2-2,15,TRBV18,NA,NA,TGTGCCAGCTCACCGAGGCAGAGACACACCGGGGAGCTGTTTTTT,CASSPRQRHTGELFF
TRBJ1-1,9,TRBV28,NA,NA,TGTGCCAGCAACCGGGCAGCTTTCTTT,CASNRAAFF
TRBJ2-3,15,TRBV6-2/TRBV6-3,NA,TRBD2,TGTGCCAGCAGTTGGCCTAGCGGATTCACAGATACGCAGTATTTT,CASSWPSGFTDTQYF